These 24 T cell receptor beta chains came from one sample sequenced in a study of T cells in localized non-small cell lung cancer (dated by TCRdb to the early 2020s). The library was obtained by the immunoSEQ multiplex PCR assay. TCRdb carries this immuneACCESS record with in-frame sequences only. Its versions omit some clonotypes, under half of them owing to an unresolved V gene in the studies checked, with the rest unexplained. This sample is represented by 2,600 or so clones; around 21% of them were singletons. More than 9% of the sample rests with the top ten. The sequencing here drew on normal lung tissue next to the tumor, taken before any cancer treatment. These receptors originate from a male donor older than 55 with stage I squamous cell lung carcinoma.

The rearrangement links TRBV19 to TRBJ2-6; TRBD1 might be the D (6 bases). The V and J ends lost 0 bases and 0 bases respectively, with 18 bases between them. The CDR3 loop spans 20 amino acids. CDR1 is LNHDA and CDR2 is SQIVND in the germline V gene (reference sequence). In DNA, the CDR3 is TGTGCCAGTAGTATAGACCCCTACAGGGTTGGACCCTCTGGGGCCAACGTCCTGACTTTC. This sequence encodes CASSIDPYRVGPSGANVLTF. Full variable domain (outside the CDR3, taken from reference TRBV19 and TRBJ2-6): DGGITQSPKYLFRKEGQNVTLSCEQNLNHDAMYWYRQDPGQGLRLIYYSQIVNDFQKGDIAEGYSVSREKKESFPLTVTSAQKNPTAFYLCASSIDPYRVGPSGANVLTFGAGSRLTVL.

The chain joins TRBV18 to TRBJ1-5; no clear D gene. The germline CDR1 and CDR2 sequences are KGHSH and LQKENI. The CDR3 loop spans 14 amino acids. The germline V and J ends were trimmed by 3 bases and 0 bases, with 6 bases remaining between them. Here the CDR3 reads CASSPNYSNQPQHF. DNA of the CDR3: TGTGCCAGCTCACCCAATTATAGCAATCAGCCCCAGCATTTT.

This clone turned up a few times. The rearrangement links TRBV6-9 to TRBJ2-6; D gene uncertain. The CDR3 length is 17 residues. With 6 bases removed from V and 0 bases from J, the gap between germline ends came to 15 bases. In germline, CDR1 is MNHGY, CDR2 SVAAGI. The DNA for the CDR3 is TGTGCCAGCAGAACCCACGGACGGGTCTCTGGGGCCAACGTCCTGACTTTC. Translation gives CASRTHGRVSGANVLTF.

The gene calls are TRBV18 and TRBJ1-3; unclear D gene. The CDR3 extends over 15 amino acids. The germline V gene encodes CDR1 KGHSH and CDR2 LQKENI. Trimming removed 1 base at V and 2 bases at J, with 9 bases between. CDR3 residues: CASSPQAGTGNTIYF. In DNA form, the CDR3 reads TGTGCCAGCTCACCACAGGCGGGAACTGGAAACACCATATATTTT.

This clone was observed a handful of times. This chain uses TRBV6-8 with TRBJ2-1; 10 bases are shared with TRBD1. Trimming cost V 3 bases and J 8 bases; bases outside gene matches: 7. The germline V gene has CDR1 MNHGY and CDR2 SAAAGT. CDR3 length: 15 amino acids. CDR3 amino acids: CASSYLGDRGDEQFF. The CDR3 nucleotides are TGTGCCAGCAGTTATTTAGGGGACAGGGGAGATGAGCAGTTCTTC.

This clone is judged medium-sized. V is TRBV6-8 and J is TRBJ2-7; D may be TRBD2 (6 bases). The CDR3 runs 14 residues. Germline lookup yields CDR1 MNHGY and CDR2 SAAAGT. Trimming stripped 5 bases from V and 0 bases from J, with 11 bases between. CDR3 sequence reads: CASSPLASSYEQYF. For the CDR3, the DNA is TGTGCCAGCAGTCCCCTAGCGAGCTCCTACGAGCAGTACTTC.

The sample holds a few counts of this clone. The rearrangement joins TRBV12-2 to TRBJ2-7; the table's D call, TRBD2, has no DNA check behind it. TRBV12-2 is a listed pseudogene. The CDR3 runs to 15 residues. The CDR3 region is CATGTRSAGVYEQYF. The DNA of the CDR3 is TGTGCCACCGGGACCAGGAGCGCGGGGGTTTACGAGCAGTACTTC.

The chain combines TRBV30 with TRBJ2-7; D call uncertain. The CDR3 sequence is 13 residues long. Trimming cost V 2 bases and J 3 bases, with 11 bases left between them. The germline CDR1 and CDR2 sequences are GTSNPN and SVGIG (reference sequence). CDR3 nucleotides: TGTGCCTGGAGTTCGGAACAGTTCTACGAGCAGTACTTC. Amino acids: CAWSSEQFYEQYF. Filled out from reference TRBV30 and TRBJ2-7, the complete variable domain reads SQTIHQWPATLVQPVGSPLSLECTVEGTSNPNLYWYRQAAGRGLQLLFYSVGIGQISSEVPQNLSASRPQDRQFILSSKKLLLSDSGFYLCAWSSEQFYEQYFGPGTRLTVT.

This clone appeared a few times. J is TRBJ1-1 and V is TRBV15; D is unresolved. Germline V gene sequence: CDR1 LNHNV, CDR2 YYDKDF (reference sequence). Trimming left V 1 base short and J 4 bases short, with 13 bases between. This CDR3 spans 15 amino acids. CDR3 amino acids: CATSRAEGLGTEAFF. In DNA, the CDR3 is TGTGCCACCAGCAGAGCTGAAGGGTTGGGCACTGAAGCTTTCTTT.

In this sample, this clone turned up a few times. The rearrangement links TRBV6-8 to TRBJ1-6, with 8 bases lining up with TRBD1. Germline-derived CDR1 and CDR2 are MNHGY and SAAAGT. The CDR3 extends over 14 amino acids. V was clipped by 2 bases and J by 6 bases; unmatched bases: 0. The CDR3 DNA follows: TGTGCCAGCAGTTACGGACAGGGTAATTCACCCCTCCACTTT. Protein sequence: CASSYGQGNSPLHF.

This clone was seen once. The rearrangement links TRBV10-2 to TRBJ2-1, with D unresolved. This CDR3 spans 14 amino acids. V lost 6 bases to trimming and J lost 8 bases, with 17 bases between them. Germline CDR1 WSHSY, CDR2 SAAADI. CDR3 protein: CASRPLDSWYEQFF. As DNA, the CDR3 is TGCGCCAGCAGGCCGTTGGATAGCTGGTATGAGCAGTTCTTC.

The rearrangement links TRBV30 to TRBJ1-4, with a possible D match to TRBD1 (6 bases). This CDR3 comprises 15 residues. Trimming cost V 2 bases and J 8 bases, with 18 bases left between them. Looked up from germline, CDR1 is GTSNPN and CDR2 is SVGIG (reference sequence). The CDR3 protein is CAWSTDRGPSEKLFF. The CDR3 DNA reads TGTGCCTGGAGTACGGACAGAGGACCCTCCGAAAAACTGTTTTTT.

This CDR3 reads CASSLSADTGEQYF. The CDR3, as DNA: TGTGCCAGCTCCCTTTCTGCAGACACGGGCGAGCAGTACTTC. The chain couples TRBV18 to TRBJ2-7; D is unclear. Trimming took off 6 bases at V and 6 bases at J, with 18 bases between the two ends. Germline V gene sequence: CDR1 KGHSH, CDR2 LQKENI. The CDR3 runs to 14 residues.

The V gene is TRBV11-3, the J gene TRBJ1-3; D gene unclear. Per germline, CDR1 SGHNT and CDR2 YENEEA. The CDR3 runs 14 residues. Trimming pared 4 bases from V and 0 bases from J, leaving 7 bases between. CDR3 region: CASSSGGSGNTIYF. CDR3 sequence (DNA): TGTGCCAGCAGCTCAGGTGGCTCTGGAAACACCATATATTTT.

This clone was seen a handful of times. V is TRBV11-3 and J is TRBJ2-7; 7 nucleotides agree with TRBD1. CDR1 and CDR2 from the germline V gene are SGHNT and YENEEA. V trimming: 6 bases; J trimming: 3 bases; junction bases outside the gene matches: 8. The CDR3 spans 14 residues. CDR3 DNA sequence: TGTGCCAGCAGTTGGGACAGAAAGAACTACGAGCAGTACTTC. Translated: CASSWDRKNYEQYF.

The J gene is TRBJ2-7, the V gene TRBV5-1, with 10 bases aligning to TRBD1. From germline, CDR1 is SGHRS and CDR2 YFSETQ. This CDR3 has 15 residues. The V gene end was trimmed by 3 bases and the J gene end by 3 bases; junction bases not matched to a gene: 6. CDR3: CASSSRGDRGYEQYF. The CDR3 region has the DNA TGCGCCAGCAGCTCGAGGGGGGACAGGGGCTACGAGCAGTACTTC. The whole variable domain, remainder taken from reference TRBV5-1 and TRBJ2-7, is KAGVTQTPRYLIKTRGQQVTLSCSPISGHRSVSWYQQTPGQGLQFLFEYFSETQRNKGNFPGRFSGRQFSNSRSEMNVSTLELGDSALYLCASSSRGDRGYEQYFGPGTRLTVT.

There are a few counts of this clone. The V gene is TRBV11-3, the J gene TRBJ1-1; D is undetermined. This CDR3 has 16 amino acids. Trimming took 2 bases from V and 3 from J, leaving 16 bases between them. CDR1 is SGHNT, CDR2 YENEEA, per germline. The CDR3 spells CASSLPFVQGYTEAFF. Here the CDR3 DNA reads TGTGCCAGCAGCTTACCATTCGTACAAGGGTACACTGAAGCTTTCTTT. The variable domain in full, with the rest retrieved from reference TRBV11-3 and TRBJ1-1, is EAGVVQSPRYKIIEKKQPVAFWCNPISGHNTLYWYLQNLGQGPELLIRYENEEAVDDSQLPKDRFSAERLKGVDSTLKIQPAELGDSAVYLCASSLPFVQGYTEAFFGQGTRLTVV.

This clone was observed a few times. The chain combines TRBV14 with TRBJ2-1, with 10 bases matching TRBD1. The germline V gene has CDR1 SGHDN and CDR2 FVKESK. This CDR3 contains 15 residues. V dropped 4 bases and J dropped 8; count of bases not matched to a gene: 8. CDR3 coding DNA: TGTGCCAGCAGCCCGGGACAGGGGATTACATATGAGCAGTTCTTC. This codes for CASSPGQGITYEQFF.

A few counts support this clone. The rearrangement links TRBV5-1 to TRBJ2-5; TRBD2 matches at 15 bases. This CDR3 is built from 16 residues. Trimming at V came to 3 bases and at J to 4 bases, leaving 4 bases not matched to a gene. The germline V gene has CDR1 SGHRS and CDR2 YFSETQ. CDR3 protein: CASSSLGLAGGETQYF. CDR3 DNA: TGCGCCAGCAGCTCTCTGGGACTAGCGGGAGGAGAGACCCAGTACTTC.

The chain uses TRBV19 and TRBJ2-7, with 9 bases fitting TRBD2. After removal of 3 bases from V and 3 bases from J, the junction contained 3 bases not matched to a gene. The CDR3 is 14 residues long. CDR1 LNHDA and CDR2 SQIVND come from the germline V gene (reference sequence). CDR3 nucleotides: TGTGCCAGTAGTATTAGACTAGCGGACTACGAGCAGTACTTC. The encoded protein is CASSIRLADYEQYF.

V and J are TRBV19 and TRBJ1-2; 9 bases match TRBD1. V lost 4 bases, J lost 4 bases, and 10 bases stayed unmatched. The V gene's germline CDR1 is LNHDA and CDR2 SQIVND (reference sequence). The CDR3 runs 16 residues. The CDR3 DNA is TGTGCCAGTAGTAGAGCACCGGGACAGGGTGGCTATGGCTACACCTTC. Translated: CASSRAPGQGGYGYTF.

In this sample, this clone turned up many times. This rearrangement joins TRBV6-8 to TRBJ2-1; D gene ambiguous. Deletions cut 2 bases from V and 9 bases from J, with 11 bases between. Germline CDR1 and CDR2: MNHGY and SAAAGT. This CDR3 has 13 amino acids. The DNA of the CDR3 is TGTGCCAGCAGTTACCCTCCGCCTCGTGAGCAGTTCTTC. This sequence encodes CASSYPPPREQFF.

This clone has a handful of counts. The rearrangement links TRBV5-1 to TRBJ1-2; 10 bases fit TRBD1. Germline V gene lookup returns CDR1 SGHRS and CDR2 YFSETQ. The CDR3 consists of 16 residues. With V trimmed by 4 bases and J by 1 base, 7 bases remained unmatched. Written as DNA, the CDR3 is TGCGCCAGCAGCCCTGACCGGACAGGGGGTAACTATGGCTACACCTTC. Encoded protein: CASSPDRTGGNYGYTF. Complete variable domain (other parts from reference TRBV5-1 and TRBJ1-2): KAGVTQTPRYLIKTRGQQVTLSCSPISGHRSVSWYQQTPGQGLQFLFEYFSETQRNKGNFPGRFSGRQFSNSRSEMNVSTLELGDSALYLCASSPDRTGGNYGYTFGSGTRLTVV.

The gene calls are TRBV27 and TRBJ2-3; 11 bases align to TRBD2. The germline V gene has CDR1 MNHEY and CDR2 SMNVEV (reference sequence). The CDR3 consists of 16 residues. V was pared by 2 bases and J by 2 bases, with 3 bases of the junction left unmatched. The CDR3 sequence is CASSLLAGGLTDTQYF. The CDR3 DNA follows: TGTGCCAGCAGTTTACTAGCGGGAGGCCTCACAGATACGCAGTATTTT.